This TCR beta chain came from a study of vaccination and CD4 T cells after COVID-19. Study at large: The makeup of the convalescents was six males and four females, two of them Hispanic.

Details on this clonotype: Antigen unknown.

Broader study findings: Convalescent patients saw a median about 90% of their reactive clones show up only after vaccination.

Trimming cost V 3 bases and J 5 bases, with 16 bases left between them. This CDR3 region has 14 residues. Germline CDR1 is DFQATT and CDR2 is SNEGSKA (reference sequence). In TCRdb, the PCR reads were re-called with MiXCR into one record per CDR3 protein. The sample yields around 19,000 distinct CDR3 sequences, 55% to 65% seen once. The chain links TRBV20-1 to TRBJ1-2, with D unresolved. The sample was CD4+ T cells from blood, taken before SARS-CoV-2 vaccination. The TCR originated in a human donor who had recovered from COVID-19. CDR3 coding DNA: TGCAGTGCTAGGGATTCGAGGGCTGGATATGGCTACACCTTC. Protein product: CSARDSRAGYGYTF.